A selection of T cell receptor beta chains follows, all from one sample in a study of T cells expressing NK-cell markers. TCRdb reprocessed the 5' RACE reads, with one entry per CDR3 protein and no DNA. The ten most abundant clones cover around a third of a sample with 150,000 or so distinct CDR3 sequences. Sequencing was performed on blood T cells: a sorted CD56 or NKG2C T cell subset, CD4+ or CD8+ T cells, or bulk PBMC T cells (not recorded which). Receptors originate from a woman aged 45-59 years in good health. CDR3s include the opening cysteine and the closing phenylalanine or tryptophan.

j_call,v_call,cdr3_aa
TRBJ2-2,TRBV10-3,CAISVTSGENTGELFF
TRBJ2-5,TRBV7-6,CASSPRLAGGETQYF
TRBJ2-1,TRBV7-9,CASSPGPEQFF
TRBJ2-1,TRBV27,CASMGWGGEDPYNEQFF
TRBJ2-1,TRBV6-1,CASSDVAGGGYNEQFF
TRBJ1-1,TRBV5-1,CASSYHRVNTEAFF
TRBJ1-2,TRBV19,CASSDRTGKIYGYTF
TRBJ1-1,TRBV6-5,CASSSRMENTEAFF
TRBJ2-3,TRBV10-2,CASSGDRGKYF
TRBJ2-1,TRBV3-1,CASSQVGGRAIVDEQFF
TRBJ2-1,TRBV3-1,CASSQDLSDEQFF
TRBJ2-7,TRBV4-1,CASSHGGEQYF
TRBJ2-7,TRBV7-9,CASSLVSRVDEQYF
TRBJ1-1,TRBV15,CATSRDRGPNTEAFF
TRBJ2-1,TRBV30,CAWSVRAGGPPYNEQFF
TRBJ2-3,TRBV20-1,CSARDLPLGTGVWDTQYF